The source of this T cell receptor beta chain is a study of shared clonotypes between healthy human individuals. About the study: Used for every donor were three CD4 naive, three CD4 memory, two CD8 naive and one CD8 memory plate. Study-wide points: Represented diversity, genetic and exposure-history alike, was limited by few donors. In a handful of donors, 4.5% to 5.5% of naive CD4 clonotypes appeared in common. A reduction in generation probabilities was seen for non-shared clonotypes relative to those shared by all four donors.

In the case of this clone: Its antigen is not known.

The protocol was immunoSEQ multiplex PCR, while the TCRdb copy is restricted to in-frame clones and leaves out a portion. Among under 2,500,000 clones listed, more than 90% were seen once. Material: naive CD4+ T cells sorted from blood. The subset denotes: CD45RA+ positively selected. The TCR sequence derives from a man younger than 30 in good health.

In nucleotides, the CDR3 is TGTGCCAGCAGCGTAGCTACAGGGAAGGGAGCCCAGGAGACCCAGTACTTC. It encodes CASSVATGKGAQETQYF. This chain joins TRBV9 and TRBJ2-5; the D gene is possibly TRBD1 (6 bases). The V gene lost 0 bases and the J gene lost 5 bases, with 20 bases spanning the gap. This CDR3 comprises 17 residues. CDR1 is SGDLS, CDR2 YYNGEE, per germline.